The clone carrying this TCR beta chain was seen more than once but under ten times. The data originate from a study of T-cell memory formation after mild COVID-19. One entry per CDR3 protein results from TCRdb running MiXCR on the 5' RACE reads. The sample lists a few hundred thousand distinct CDR3 sequences; 20% to 25% were seen once. V gave up 3 bases and J gave up 0 bases; unmatched junction bases: 8. The CDR3 contains 15 residues. The V gene's germline CDR1 is DFQATT and CDR2 SNEGSKA (reference sequence). The V gene is TRBV20-1, the J gene TRBJ2-7, with TRBD2 identical over 7 bases. Material for sequencing was PBMCs or a T cell subset sorted from them (not recorded which). The receptor was derived from a man between 18 and 35 years old who had mild COVID-19 (a few samples of this study predate the infection). Cell type and time point are not known. The CDR3 nucleotides read TGCAGTGCTAGGGAACCGAGCGGGGTCTCCTACGAGCAGTACTTC. Translating gives CSAREPSGVSYEQYF.